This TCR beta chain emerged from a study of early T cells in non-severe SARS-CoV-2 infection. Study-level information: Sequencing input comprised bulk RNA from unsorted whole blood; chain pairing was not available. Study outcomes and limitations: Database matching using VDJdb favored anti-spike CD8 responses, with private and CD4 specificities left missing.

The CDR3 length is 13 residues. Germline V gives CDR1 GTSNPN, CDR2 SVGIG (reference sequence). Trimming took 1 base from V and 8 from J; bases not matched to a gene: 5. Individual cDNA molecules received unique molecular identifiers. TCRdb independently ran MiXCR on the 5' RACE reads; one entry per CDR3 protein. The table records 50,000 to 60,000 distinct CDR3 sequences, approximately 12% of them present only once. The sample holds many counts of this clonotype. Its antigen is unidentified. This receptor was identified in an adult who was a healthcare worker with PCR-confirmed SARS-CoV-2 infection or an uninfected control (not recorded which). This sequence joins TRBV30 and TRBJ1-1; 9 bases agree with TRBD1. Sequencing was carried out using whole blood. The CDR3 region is CAWSGWTGDEAFF. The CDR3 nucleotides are TGTGCCTGGAGTGGGTGGACAGGGGACGAAGCTTTCTTT.